These T cell receptor beta chains were read from a single sample in a study of blood T cell repertoires in COVID-19. The method was immunoSEQ multiplex PCR; TCRdb's version includes in-frame clones alone and lacks a portion of them. This table has 200,000 to 300,000 clones, roughly 88% appearing once. Sequenced: peripheral blood. These receptors all come from an older man with acute or convalescent COVID-19. Each CDR3 is given with its conserved first and last residue. Fields, in order: J gene, CDR3 length, D gene, clone size, V gene, CDR3 DNA, CDR3 protein. The D gene is left open where the match is weak. Only some rows state a clone size, as once, few, many or a class for expanded clones.

j_call: TRBJ2-4
cdr3_length: 18
d_call: TRBD1
clone_size: .
v_call: TRBV2
cdr3_nt: TGTGCCAGCAGTTCCTTTGGACAGGGAGATCTAGCCAAAAACATTCAGTACTTC
cdr3_aa: CASSSFGQGDLAKNIQYF

j_call: TRBJ2-3
cdr3_length: 14
d_call: .
clone_size: .
v_call: TRBV11-2
cdr3_nt: TGTGCCAGCAGCTCCCAGGGAAGCACAGATACGCAGTATTTT
cdr3_aa: CASSSQGSTDTQYF

j_call: TRBJ1-2
cdr3_length: 15
d_call: .
clone_size: .
v_call: TRBV7-2
cdr3_nt: TGTGCCAGCAGCTTAGGGGGGGACGATCTGGCTGGCTACACCTTC
cdr3_aa: CASSLGGDDLAGYTF

j_call: TRBJ1-2
cdr3_length: 13
d_call: .
clone_size: .
v_call: TRBV27
cdr3_nt: TGTGCCAGCAGTTTGGGGGGGAGCTATGGCTACACCTTC
cdr3_aa: CASSLGGSYGYTF

j_call: TRBJ1-2
cdr3_length: 15
d_call: .
clone_size: .
v_call: TRBV7-9
cdr3_nt: TGTGCCAGCAGCTTAGGAACGGTTGAGAGCTATGGCTACACCTTC
cdr3_aa: CASSLGTVESYGYTF

j_call: TRBJ2-2
cdr3_length: 15
d_call: TRBD2
clone_size: .
v_call: TRBV9
cdr3_nt: TGTGCCAGCAGCCTAGGACTAGCTGGCGGCGGGGAGCTGTTTTTT
cdr3_aa: CASSLGLAGGGELFF

j_call: TRBJ2-7
cdr3_length: 15
d_call: .
clone_size: .
v_call: TRBV7-9
cdr3_nt: TGTGCCAGCAGCTCCATAGACACTCCAGCCTACGAGCAGTACTTC
cdr3_aa: CASSSIDTPAYEQYF

j_call: TRBJ1-4
cdr3_length: 14
d_call: .
clone_size: .
v_call: TRBV21-1
cdr3_nt: TGTGCCAGCAGCCCGACAGGAGAGGGTGAAAAACTGTTTTTT
cdr3_aa: CASSPTGEGEKLFF

j_call: TRBJ1-1
cdr3_length: 14
d_call: TRBD1
clone_size: .
v_call: TRBV27
cdr3_nt: TGTGCCAGCAGCCTGGGACAGGGGTTGAAGGAAGCTTTCTTT
cdr3_aa: CASSLGQGLKEAFF

j_call: TRBJ1-2
cdr3_length: 11
d_call: .
clone_size: .
v_call: TRBV12-3/TRBV12-4
cdr3_nt: TGTGCCAGCAGTTCCAGCTATGGCTACACCTTC
cdr3_aa: CASSSSYGYTF

j_call: TRBJ2-7
cdr3_length: 14
d_call: .
clone_size: once
v_call: TRBV5-4
cdr3_nt: TGTGCCAGCAGCAGAGGCAGGGGGGAGTACGAGCAGTACTTC
cdr3_aa: CASSRGRGEYEQYF

j_call: TRBJ1-2
cdr3_length: 13
d_call: TRBD1
clone_size: .
v_call: TRBV19
cdr3_nt: TGTGCCAGTAGTACCACCGGGACAGGGGGTCACACCTTC
cdr3_aa: CASSTTGTGGHTF

j_call: TRBJ2-3
cdr3_length: 15
d_call: TRBD2
clone_size: .
v_call: TRBV2
cdr3_nt: TGTGCCAGCAGTGCTAGCGGCTCTAGCACAGATACGCAGTATTTT
cdr3_aa: CASSASGSSTDTQYF

j_call: TRBJ1-2
cdr3_length: 15
d_call: .
clone_size: .
v_call: TRBV7-8
cdr3_nt: TGTGCCAGCAGCCTCCCCCAGGGGCTCCCCTATGGCTACACCTTC
cdr3_aa: CASSLPQGLPYGYTF

j_call: TRBJ1-5
cdr3_length: 14
d_call: .
clone_size: .
v_call: TRBV28
cdr3_nt: TGTGCCAGCAGTCGGAGTTATAGCAATCAGCCCCAGCATTTT
cdr3_aa: CASSRSYSNQPQHF

j_call: TRBJ2-7
cdr3_length: 14
d_call: .
clone_size: .
v_call: TRBV5-1
cdr3_nt: TGCGCCAGCAGCTTGTCGGTCCGGAGCTACGAGCAGTACTTC
cdr3_aa: CASSLSVRSYEQYF

j_call: TRBJ2-7
cdr3_length: 13
d_call: TRBD2
clone_size: .
v_call: TRBV3-1/TRBV3-2
cdr3_nt: TGTGCCAGCAGCCTGGGACTACCTCAGGAGCAGTACTTC
cdr3_aa: CASSLGLPQEQYF

j_call: TRBJ2-2
cdr3_length: 16
d_call: TRBD2
clone_size: .
v_call: TRBV2
cdr3_nt: TGTGCCAGCAGTGAAATACTAGCGGGGAGCACCGGGGAGCTGTTTTTT
cdr3_aa: CASSEILAGSTGELFF

j_call: TRBJ2-3
cdr3_length: 17
d_call: .
clone_size: .
v_call: TRBV1
cdr3_nt: TGCACCAGCAGCCAAGACAGACAGGGATCGTTCACAGATACGCAGTATTTT
cdr3_aa: CTSSQDRQGSFTDTQYF

j_call: TRBJ2-2
cdr3_length: 17
d_call: TRBD2
clone_size: .
v_call: TRBV3-1/TRBV3-2
cdr3_nt: TGTGCCAGCAGCCAACTACCGGGACTAGCGAACACCGGGGAGCTGTTTTTT
cdr3_aa: CASSQLPGLANTGELFF

j_call: TRBJ2-6
cdr3_length: 16
d_call: .
clone_size: .
v_call: TRBV5-1
cdr3_nt: TGCGCCAGCAGCTTGGTGGCTGAATCTGGGGCCAACGTCCTGACTTTC
cdr3_aa: CASSLVAESGANVLTF

j_call: TRBJ2-7
cdr3_length: 13
d_call: TRBD1
clone_size: .
v_call: TRBV19
cdr3_nt: TGTGCCAGTGCCGGGACAGGGGAGTACGAGCAGTACTTC
cdr3_aa: CASAGTGEYEQYF

j_call: TRBJ2-7
cdr3_length: 14
d_call: TRBD2
clone_size: .
v_call: TRBV29-1
cdr3_nt: TGCAGCGCCGGGGGACTAGCGGGAGTTGGCGAGCAGTACTTC
cdr3_aa: CSAGGLAGVGEQYF

j_call: TRBJ2-7
cdr3_length: 16
d_call: TRBD2
clone_size: .
v_call: TRBV28
cdr3_nt: TGTGCCAGCAGTTCGCCAGCGGGGGGGCAAAATTGGGAGCAGTACTTC
cdr3_aa: CASSSPAGGQNWEQYF

j_call: TRBJ2-1
cdr3_length: 16
d_call: TRBD2
clone_size: .
v_call: TRBV7-9
cdr3_nt: TGTGCCAGCAGCTTACCCTCTAGCGGGGGTCCGTATGAGCAGTTCTTC
cdr3_aa: CASSLPSSGGPYEQFF

j_call: TRBJ2-3
cdr3_length: 14
d_call: TRBD2
clone_size: .
v_call: TRBV2
cdr3_nt: TGTGCCAGCAAGATGGCGGGGGGGGCAGATACGCAGTATTTT
cdr3_aa: CASKMAGGADTQYF

j_call: TRBJ1-1
cdr3_length: 13
d_call: .
clone_size: .
v_call: TRBV24-1
cdr3_nt: TGTGCCACCAGTGATGGCCCGAACACTGAAGCTTTCTTT
cdr3_aa: CATSDGPNTEAFF

j_call: TRBJ2-7
cdr3_length: 13
d_call: .
clone_size: .
v_call: TRBV15
cdr3_nt: TGTGCCACCAGCAGAGATTCAGGTTACGAGCAGTACTTC
cdr3_aa: CATSRDSGYEQYF

j_call: TRBJ1-1
cdr3_length: 15
d_call: TRBD1
clone_size: once
v_call: TRBV3-1/TRBV3-2
cdr3_nt: TGTGCCAGCAGCTACGCCGGGACAGCGAACACTGAAGCTTTCTTT
cdr3_aa: CASSYAGTANTEAFF

j_call: TRBJ1-6
cdr3_length: 13
d_call: .
clone_size: .
v_call: TRBV10-2
cdr3_nt: TGCGCCAGCCGGGGGGGAGAAAACTCACCCCTCCACTTT
cdr3_aa: CASRGGENSPLHF

j_call: TRBJ1-6
cdr3_length: 16
d_call: .
clone_size: once
v_call: TRBV27
cdr3_nt: TGTGCCAGCAGTCCCCTCCCGGGGGTTCGGGACTCACCCCTCCACTTT
cdr3_aa: CASSPLPGVRDSPLHF

j_call: TRBJ1-1
cdr3_length: 13
d_call: .
clone_size: .
v_call: TRBV19
cdr3_nt: TGTGCCAGTAGTAACAGCTTGAACACTGAAGCTTTCTTT
cdr3_aa: CASSNSLNTEAFF

j_call: TRBJ1-1
cdr3_length: 14
d_call: TRBD1
clone_size: .
v_call: TRBV19
cdr3_nt: TGTGCCAGTAGTATAGCTCGAGACAGGGCTGAAGCTTTCTTT
cdr3_aa: CASSIARDRAEAFF

j_call: TRBJ1-1
cdr3_length: 13
d_call: .
clone_size: .
v_call: TRBV11-3
cdr3_nt: TGTGCCAGCAGCAGACCAGGAGGCACTGAAGCTTTCTTT
cdr3_aa: CASSRPGGTEAFF

j_call: TRBJ2-5
cdr3_length: 16
d_call: TRBD1
clone_size: few
v_call: TRBV4-1
cdr3_nt: TGCGCCAGCAGCCAGGGTCCGGGACAGAGGCCCGAGACCCAGTACTTC
cdr3_aa: CASSQGPGQRPETQYF

j_call: TRBJ2-2
cdr3_length: 14
d_call: .
clone_size: .
v_call: TRBV5-1
cdr3_nt: TGCGCCAGCCGGAGGATAGCGAACACCGGGGAGCTGTTTTTT
cdr3_aa: CASRRIANTGELFF

j_call: TRBJ1-6
cdr3_length: 15
d_call: .
clone_size: .
v_call: TRBV11-2
cdr3_nt: TGTGCCAGCAGCTTAGATGGGACGGAGGGATCACCCCTCCACTTT
cdr3_aa: CASSLDGTEGSPLHF

j_call: TRBJ1-4
cdr3_length: 17
d_call: TRBD1
clone_size: .
v_call: TRBV28
cdr3_nt: TGTGCCACCTTAGGACAGGACGTTCACAGGGGGGATGAAAAACTGTTTTTT
cdr3_aa: CATLGQDVHRGDEKLFF

j_call: TRBJ2-7
cdr3_length: 14
d_call: .
clone_size: .
v_call: TRBV11-2
cdr3_nt: TGTGCCAGCAGCCAACAACGCGGCCCGGGCGAGCAGTACTTC
cdr3_aa: CASSQQRGPGEQYF

j_call: TRBJ1-2
cdr3_length: 16
d_call: .
clone_size: .
v_call: TRBV6-4
cdr3_nt: TGTGCCAGCAGTGACTCAGGGGGTTCTGGCGGCTATGGCTACACCTTC
cdr3_aa: CASSDSGGSGGYGYTF

j_call: TRBJ1-4
cdr3_length: 16
d_call: TRBD1
clone_size: .
v_call: TRBV5-5
cdr3_nt: TGTGCCAGCAGCCACGGGACAGGGGACGTCTTTGAAAAACTGTTTTTT
cdr3_aa: CASSHGTGDVFEKLFF

j_call: TRBJ2-3
cdr3_length: 16
d_call: .
clone_size: .
v_call: TRBV11-2
cdr3_nt: TGTGCCAGCAACCGCAGAGATAGCGGAACCACAGATACGCAGTATTTT
cdr3_aa: CASNRRDSGTTDTQYF

j_call: TRBJ1-2
cdr3_length: 12
d_call: .
clone_size: .
v_call: TRBV28
cdr3_nt: TGTGCCAGCAAAGACGGAGCCTATGGCTACACCTTC
cdr3_aa: CASKDGAYGYTF

j_call: TRBJ1-5
cdr3_length: 15
d_call: .
clone_size: .
v_call: TRBV19
cdr3_nt: TGTGCCAGTAGTACCTTCAGGGCGCCGAATCAGCCCCAGCATTTT
cdr3_aa: CASSTFRAPNQPQHF

j_call: TRBJ1-1
cdr3_length: 13
d_call: .
clone_size: few
v_call: TRBV12-3/TRBV12-4
cdr3_nt: TGTGCCAGCCAAGGACAGCAGAACACTGAAGCTTTCTTT
cdr3_aa: CASQGQQNTEAFF

j_call: TRBJ2-7
cdr3_length: 14
d_call: .
clone_size: once
v_call: TRBV9
cdr3_nt: TGTGCCAGCAGCGTAGACGGAGTAAGCTACGAGCAGTACTTC
cdr3_aa: CASSVDGVSYEQYF

j_call: TRBJ1-2
cdr3_length: 14
d_call: .
clone_size: .
v_call: TRBV27
cdr3_nt: TGTGCCAGCAGTTTGGGGCCAATCTACTATGGCTACACCTTC
cdr3_aa: CASSLGPIYYGYTF

j_call: TRBJ1-3
cdr3_length: 16
d_call: .
clone_size: .
v_call: TRBV5-5
cdr3_nt: TGTGCCAGCAGCCTTCAACGTCCGGGGTCTGGAAACACCATATATTTT
cdr3_aa: CASSLQRPGSGNTIYF

j_call: TRBJ2-5
cdr3_length: 16
d_call: .
clone_size: once
v_call: TRBV7-9
cdr3_nt: TGTGCCAGCAGCCCACTGGGGCGCCGGTACCAAGAGACCCAGTACTTC
cdr3_aa: CASSPLGRRYQETQYF

j_call: TRBJ1-2
cdr3_length: 14
d_call: .
clone_size: .
v_call: TRBV27
cdr3_nt: TGTGCCAGCACCTCATTCGGGGGGGCCTTTGGCTACACCTTC
cdr3_aa: CASTSFGGAFGYTF

j_call: TRBJ2-7
cdr3_length: 15
d_call: TRBD1
clone_size: .
v_call: TRBV7-2
cdr3_nt: TGTGCCAGCAGCTTATTCGGGACAGGGCTGGGTGAGCAGTACTTC
cdr3_aa: CASSLFGTGLGEQYF

j_call: TRBJ1-6
cdr3_length: 14
d_call: .
clone_size: few
v_call: TRBV3-1/TRBV3-2
cdr3_nt: TGTGCCAGCAGCCAAGTTGGGAGGAATTCACCCCTCCACTTT
cdr3_aa: CASSQVGRNSPLHF

j_call: TRBJ1-2
cdr3_length: 17
d_call: TRBD1
clone_size: .
v_call: TRBV27
cdr3_nt: TGTGCCAGCAGTTTAGGAACAGGGGGCATTTCCAACTATGGCTACACCTTC
cdr3_aa: CASSLGTGGISNYGYTF

j_call: TRBJ1-1
cdr3_length: 14
d_call: .
clone_size: few
v_call: TRBV4-3
cdr3_nt: TGCGCCAGCAGCCAATTCGGGGTAGGCACTGAAGCTTTCTTT
cdr3_aa: CASSQFGVGTEAFF

j_call: TRBJ1-2
cdr3_length: 11
d_call: .
clone_size: .
v_call: TRBV29-1
cdr3_nt: TGCAGCGTTGAAAGGGGTGGTGGCTACACCTTC
cdr3_aa: CSVERGGGYTF

j_call: TRBJ2-2
cdr3_length: 16
d_call: TRBD2
clone_size: .
v_call: TRBV13
cdr3_nt: TGTGCCAGCAGCTTACGACTAGCGGGGGGGCCCGGGGAGCTGTTTTTT
cdr3_aa: CASSLRLAGGPGELFF

j_call: TRBJ2-3
cdr3_length: 16
d_call: TRBD2
clone_size: .
v_call: TRBV5-1
cdr3_nt: TGCGCCAGCAGCCCACAACTAGCGGGAGTTTCAGATACGCAGTATTTT
cdr3_aa: CASSPQLAGVSDTQYF

j_call: TRBJ2-7
cdr3_length: 15
d_call: TRBD2
clone_size: .
v_call: TRBV19
cdr3_nt: TGTGCCAGTAGTATTGGAGGGGAGGGAACCTACGAGCAGTACTTC
cdr3_aa: CASSIGGEGTYEQYF

j_call: TRBJ1-1
cdr3_length: 14
d_call: .
clone_size: .
v_call: TRBV3-1/TRBV3-2
cdr3_nt: TGTGCCAGCAGCCCAGCGGGCCTGAACACTGAAGCTTTCTTT
cdr3_aa: CASSPAGLNTEAFF

j_call: TRBJ1-1
cdr3_length: 13
d_call: .
clone_size: .
v_call: TRBV11-1
cdr3_nt: TGTGCCAGCAGCTTAGGTCAGGGCACTGAAGCTTTCTTT
cdr3_aa: CASSLGQGTEAFF